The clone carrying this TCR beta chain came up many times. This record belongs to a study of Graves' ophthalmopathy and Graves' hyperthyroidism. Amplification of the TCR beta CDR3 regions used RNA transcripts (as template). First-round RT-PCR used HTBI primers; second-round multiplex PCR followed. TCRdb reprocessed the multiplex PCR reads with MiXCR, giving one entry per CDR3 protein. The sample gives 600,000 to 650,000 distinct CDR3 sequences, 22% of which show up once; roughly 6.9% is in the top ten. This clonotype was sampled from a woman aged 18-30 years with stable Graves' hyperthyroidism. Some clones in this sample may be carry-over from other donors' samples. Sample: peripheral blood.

The chain's CDR3 is CASSQDWTPNQPQHF. Here the CDR3 DNA reads TGCGCCAGCAGCCAAGACTGGACCCCGAATCAGCCCCAGCATTTT. V and J are TRBV4-1 and TRBJ1-5; D ambiguous. The germline V gene has CDR1 MGHRA and CDR2 YSYEKL. CDR3 length equals 15 residues. With 0 bases removed from V and 4 bases from J, the gap between germline ends came to 10 bases.